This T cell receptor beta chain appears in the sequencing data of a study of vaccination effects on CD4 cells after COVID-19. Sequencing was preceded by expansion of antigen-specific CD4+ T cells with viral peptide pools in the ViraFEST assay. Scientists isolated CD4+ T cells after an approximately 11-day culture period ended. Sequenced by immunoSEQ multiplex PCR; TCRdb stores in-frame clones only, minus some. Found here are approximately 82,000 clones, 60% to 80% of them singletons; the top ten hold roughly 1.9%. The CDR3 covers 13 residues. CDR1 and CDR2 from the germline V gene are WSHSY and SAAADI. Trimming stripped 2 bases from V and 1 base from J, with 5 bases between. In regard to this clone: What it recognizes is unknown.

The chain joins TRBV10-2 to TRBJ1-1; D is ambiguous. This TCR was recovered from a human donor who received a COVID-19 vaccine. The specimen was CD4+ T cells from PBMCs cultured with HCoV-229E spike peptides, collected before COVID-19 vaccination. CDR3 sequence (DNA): TGCGCCAGCAGTGAGACCAGGAACACTGAAGCTTTCTTT. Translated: CASSETRNTEAFF.